This T cell receptor beta chain derives from a study of blood T cell repertoires in COVID-19. The CDR3 totals 15 residues. The J segment lost 2 bases and the V segment lost 1 base, leaving 4 bases of the junction unmatched. Germline CDR1 and CDR2: KGHSH and LQKENI. TCRdb keeps only in-frame clones here, not all; method: immunoSEQ multiplex PCR. The table has some 140,000 clones, around three quarters seen once. This receptor was identified in a man older than 75 with acute or convalescent COVID-19. This rearrangement joins TRBV18 to TRBJ2-7, with 8 bases fitting TRBD2. Sequences were obtained from peripheral blood. CDR3 loop: CASSPLSSGTYEQYF. CDR3 nucleotide sequence: TGTGCCAGCTCACCACTCAGTAGCGGGACCTACGAGCAGTACTTC.